This entry lists 26 T cell receptor beta chains sequenced from one sample in a study of T cell clonality in common variable immunodeficiency. The method was immunoSEQ multiplex PCR; TCRdb's version includes in-frame clones alone and lacks a portion of them. This sample comprises over 35,000 clones, none seen once only. The sequencing input was peripheral blood mononuclear cells. These receptors all stem from a person aged 18 to 70 in good health.

This clone was detected ten times or more. The read comes to an end 3 residues before the CDR3 does, leaving the germline J gene to fill in the end. The rearrangement links TRBV7-3 to TRBJ2-4; D may be TRBD1 (5 bases). There are 13 residues in the CDR3. Trimming shortened V by 5 bases and J by 6 bases, and 11 bases separated the two germline ends. Germline lookup yields CDR1 SGHTA and CDR2 FQGTGA. The CDR3 bases that were read are TGTGCCAGCAGCCCCGACACAGGAAACATT. Its translation: CASSPDTGNI. The whole CDR3 protein reads CASSPDTGNIQYF.

This clone was counted many times. The read terminates 3 residues before the CDR3 end, so the remaining end is supplied by the germline J gene. The chain uses TRBV20-1 and TRBJ1-6; unclear D gene. Germline lookup yields CDR1 DFQATT and CDR2 SNEGSKA (reference sequence). The CDR3 spans 12 residues. The CDR3 DNA, read in part, is TGCAGTGCTAGGGATGTCCCGGGGCCC. Its protein is CSARDVPGP. The full CDR3 reads CSARDVPGPLHF.

This clone was counted many times. The CDR3 DNA, read in part, is TGCAGTGCTAAAACACCGGGACAGGGCCGCACAGATACG. Its translation is CSAKTPGQGRTDT. The complete CDR3 protein is CSAKTPGQGRTDTQYF. The chain is built from TRBV20-1 and TRBJ2-3, with 9 positions matching TRBD1. The observed sequence ends 3 residues before the CDR3 terminus, with the missing tail filled in from the germline J gene. J was trimmed by 1 base and V by 4 bases; bases with no gene match: 9. Germline V gives CDR1 DFQATT, CDR2 SNEGSKA (reference sequence). The CDR3 contains 16 residues.

The sample holds many counts of this clone. The read stops 3 residues short of the end of the CDR3; the missing end is completed from the germline J gene. The rearrangement uses TRBV19 and TRBJ2-2, with 9 bases matching TRBD1. The length of the CDR3 is 15 residues. Unmatched junction bases numbered 4, after V lost 5 bases and J lost 3 bases. The germline CDR1 and CDR2 sequences are LNHDA and SQIVND (reference sequence). CDR3 in amino acids: CASSVGTGYTGELFF. CDR3 DNA, as far as it was read: TGTGCCAGTAGTGTCGGGACAGGGTACACCGGGGAG.

This clone occurred many times. The CDR3 region is CASSFYRGNEQYF. The DNA read from the CDR3 is TGTGCCAGCAGCTTTTACAGGGGGAACGAG. The rearrangement uses TRBV5-6 and TRBJ2-7; 8 bases map to TRBD1. With the read ending 3 residues before the CDR3 end, the germline J gene is used to fill in that end. Germline trimming cut 2 bases from V and 5 bases from J; bases unmatched to any gene: 3. Germline lookup yields CDR1 SGHDT and CDR2 YYEEEE. CDR3 length: 13 residues.

This clone was seen ten or more times. The sequenced fragment ends 3 residues before the CDR3 boundary, so the rest is inferred from the germline J gene. This sequence joins TRBV30 and TRBJ2-7; no firm D call. The V end lost 5 bases, the J end lost 4 bases, and 12 bases lay between the germline ends. This CDR3 is built from 12 residues. CDR1 is GTSNPN and CDR2 is SVGIG in the germline V gene (reference sequence). This CDR3 reads CAWGSQVYEQYF. Incomplete CDR3 DNA: TGTGCCTGGGGGTCGCAGGTGTACGAG.

This clone occurred many times. This CDR3 is CASSQAASGNTDTQYF. The sequenced CDR3 bases are TGCGCCAGCAGCCAAGCGGCTAGCGGGAATACAGATACG. The chain joins TRBV4-1 to TRBJ2-3; 9 bases agree with TRBD2. The read terminates 3 residues ahead of where the CDR3 ends, so the germline J gene completes it. The junction had 5 bases not matched to a gene; V was cut back by 1 base and J by 3 bases. Germline V gene sequence: CDR1 MGHRA, CDR2 YSYEKL. This CDR3 has 16 amino acids.

This clone has ten or more counts. The read comes to an end 3 residues before the CDR3 does, leaving the germline J gene to fill in the end. The J gene is TRBJ2-1, the V gene TRBV5-1; the D is unclear. CDR3 length: 15 amino acids. The germline CDR1 and CDR2 sequences are SGHRS and YFSETQ. The V end lost 4 bases, the J end lost 0 bases, and 11 bases lay between the germline ends. CDR3 residues: CASSRSASSYNEQFF. Partial CDR3 DNA: TGCGCCAGCAGCCGGTCGGCTAGCTCCTACAATGAG. Based on the CDR3 plus reference TRBV5-1 and TRBJ2-1, the full variable domain is KAGVTQTPRYLIKTRGQQVTLSCSPISGHRSVSWYQQTPGQGLQFLFEYFSETQRNKGNFPGRFSGRQFSNSRSEMNVSTLELGDSALYLCASSRSASSYNEQFFGPGTRLTVL.

This clone was picked up many times. Coverage ceases 3 residues before the CDR3 finishes, and the germline J gene fills in the end. J is TRBJ2-3 and V is TRBV20-1; 7 nucleotides agree with TRBD2. Trimming took 3 bases from V and 2 from J; bases not matched to a gene: 5. CDR3 length equals 14 residues. CDR1 and CDR2 from the germline V gene are DFQATT and SNEGSKA (reference sequence). The part of the CDR3 DNA that was read is TGCAGTGCTAGTTTGCGGGGGAACACAGATACG. The encoded protein is CSASLRGNTDT. The entire CDR3 is CSASLRGNTDTQYF.

This clone was observed many times. The CDR3 end lies 3 residues beyond the end of the read and is filled in from the germline J gene. The chain carries TRBV19 and TRBJ1-3; D not resolved. V lost 6 bases and J 0 bases, leaving 9 bases between the germline ends. This CDR3 contains 14 residues. CDR1 LNHDA and CDR2 SQIVND come from the germline V gene (reference sequence). The CDR3 sequence is CASRARGSGNTIYF. Incomplete CDR3 DNA: TGTGCCAGTAGAGCGCGGGGCTCTGGAAACACC.

This clone has at least ten counts. The sequenced fragment ends 3 residues before the CDR3 boundary, so the rest is inferred from the germline J gene. This sequence joins TRBV28 and TRBJ2-7; TRBD1 might be the D (5 bases). The CDR3 is 14 residues long. The germline V gene has CDR1 MDHEN and CDR2 SYDVKM. Trimming took 8 bases from V and 2 from J, leaving 16 bases between them. Partial CDR3 DNA: TGTGCCAGCCGAACTTTCGGACATGCCTACGAG. Protein: CASRTFGHAYE. The entire CDR3 protein is CASRTFGHAYEQYF.

This clone appeared many times. The CDR3 end lies 3 residues beyond the end of the read and is filled in from the germline J gene. The chain uses TRBV15 and TRBJ2-1, with 10 nucleotides matching TRBD2. Germline CDR1 LNHNV, CDR2 YYDKDF (reference sequence). This CDR3 spans 15 amino acids. Trimming took 8 bases from V and 7 from J; bases not matched to a gene: 11. The CDR3 DNA, read in part, is TGTGCCACCTCAACAGCGGGAGGGCCGGGGAATGAG. It encodes CATSTAGGPGNE. The entire CDR3 sequence reads CATSTAGGPGNEQFF.

This clone has a count of ten or more. From the germline J gene comes the end of the CDR3, since the read stops 3 residues before it. J is TRBJ2-7 and V is TRBV4-1; TRBD2 matches at 7 bases. CDR1 MGHRA and CDR2 YSYEKL come from the germline V gene. V shed 1 base and J 0 bases; nucleotides not matched to a gene: 6. This CDR3 contains 16 residues. Partial CDR3 DNA: TGCGCCAGCAGCCAAGGATCTAGCGGAAGCTCCTACGAG. It specifies CASSQGSSGSSYE. The entire CDR3 protein reads CASSQGSSGSSYEQYF.

A remark on this clone: Read coverage stops 3 residues before the CDR3 terminus; the germline J gene supplies the remainder. V gene TRBV2 combines with J gene TRBJ1-5; D gene ambiguous. There are 17 residues in the CDR3. Trimming cost V 7 bases and J 0 bases, with 19 bases left between them. Germline-derived CDR1 and CDR2 are SNHLY and FYNNEI. The CDR3 DNA, read in part, is TGTGCCAGCAACGAATTTCGGGTTGGCACTAGCAATCAGCCC. Amino acid sequence: CASNEFRVGTSNQP. The entire CDR3 reads CASNEFRVGTSNQPQHF.

Ten or more counts support this clone. Sequencing ends 3 residues short of the CDR3 end; the germline J gene provides the rest. The chain links TRBV9 to TRBJ1-1, with D possibly matching TRBD1 (5 bases). Trimming pared 4 bases from V and 1 base from J, leaving 11 bases between. CDR1 SGDLS and CDR2 YYNGEE come from the germline V gene. The CDR3 is 14 residues long. CDR3 protein: CASSPPTGNTEAFF. Incomplete CDR3 DNA: TGTGCCAGCAGCCCACCCACAGGGAACACTGAA.

This clone appeared many times. The sequence runs out 3 residues before the end of the CDR3; the remainder is reconstructed from the germline J gene. This sequence joins TRBV11-2 and TRBJ2-4, with 8 bases matching TRBD1. Germline assignment: CDR1 SGHAT and CDR2 FQNNGV. CDR3 size: 11 residues. CDR3 loop: CASSPDRGQYF. Incomplete CDR3 DNA: TGTGCCAGCAGCCCCGACAGGGGT.

This clone has a count of ten or more. The read falls 3 residues short of the CDR3 end, and the missing part is taken from the germline J gene. The V and J genes are TRBV6-1 and TRBJ2-2, with D possibly TRBD1 on 5 matching bases. Deletions cut 3 bases from V and 1 base from J, with 12 bases between. Looked up from germline, CDR1 is MNHNS and CDR2 is SASEGT. This CDR3 is 16 amino acids long. Incomplete CDR3 DNA: TGTGCCAGCAGTGAGAAAGGGGCTAGGAACACCGGGGAG. Residues: CASSEKGARNTGE. The full CDR3 protein is CASSEKGARNTGELFF.

The table lists this clone with a few counts. The CDR3 extends 3 residues past the end of the read, so its final part is completed from the germline J gene. This sample includes further DNA sequences coding for the same CDR3. The chain recombines TRBV7-6 with TRBJ2-3; D is possibly TRBD2 (6 bases). The CDR3 covers 15 residues. Germline assignment: CDR1 SGHVS and CDR2 FNYEAQ. Trimming cost V 5 bases and J 5 bases, with 17 bases left between them. CDR3 protein: CASSLEAGWRDTQYF. The part of the CDR3 DNA that was read is TGTGCCAGCAGCCTAGAGGCGGGGTGGAGAGATACG. Looking up the rest from reference TRBV7-6 and TRBJ2-3 gives the full variable domain: GAGVSQSPRYKVTKRGQDVALRCDPISGHVSLYWYRQALGQGPEFLTYFNYEAQQDKSGLPNDRFSAERPEGSISTLTIQRTEQRDSAMYRCASSLEAGWRDTQYFGPGTRLTVL.

This clone was detected ten times or more. The CDR3 goes on 3 residues after the read ends, and that part is filled in from the germline J gene. The chain links TRBV30 to TRBJ2-7; weak D call: TRBD1 (5 bases). This CDR3 has 16 residues. V was clipped by 0 bases and J by 6 bases, with 21 bases between them. Germline loops: CDR1 GTSNPN, CDR2 SVGIG (reference sequence). The CDR3 sequence: CAWSVSPLQDTFEQYF. The covered CDR3 bases are TGTGCCTGGAGTGTAAGTCCCCTACAGGACACTTTCGAG.

This clone was observed at least ten times. The read terminates 3 residues ahead of where the CDR3 ends, so the germline J gene completes it. V gene TRBV14 combines with J gene TRBJ1-2; 7 bases fit TRBD1. V dropped 5 bases and J dropped 1; count of bases not matched to a gene: 7. Looked up from germline, CDR1 is SGHDN and CDR2 is FVKESK. The CDR3 has 15 residues. The CDR3 region is CASSSRTGLNYGYTF. CDR3 DNA, as far as it was read: TGTGCCAGCAGCTCGCGGACAGGCCTTAACTATGGC.

This clone was detected ten times or more. Coverage ceases 3 residues before the CDR3 finishes, and the germline J gene fills in the end. The gene calls are TRBV5-8 and TRBJ2-1; 14 nucleotides match TRBD2. V shed 4 bases and J 8 bases; nucleotides not matched to a gene: 5. Germline V gene sequence: CDR1 SGHTS, CDR2 YDEGEE. CDR3 length: 15 amino acids. CDR3 in amino acids: CASSRGLAGVYEQFF. Partial CDR3 DNA: TGTGCCAGCAGCCGGGGACTAGCGGGAGTTTATGAG.

This clone was recorded at least ten times. The CDR3 goes on 3 residues after the read ends, and that part is filled in from the germline J gene. The chain recombines TRBV19 with TRBJ2-7; no reliable D call. The CDR3 extends over 16 amino acids. CDR1 is LNHDA and CDR2 is SQIVND in the germline V gene (reference sequence). V was shortened by 1 base and J by 0 bases, with 13 bases between the two germline ends. The sequenced CDR3 bases are TGTGCCAGTAGTATAGCCGTAGCTGCAAGCTCCTACGAG. It codes for CASSIAVAASSYE. In full, the CDR3 reads CASSIAVAASSYEQYF.

As concerns this clone: A much larger clone sits a single nucleotide away, making a read error possible. The DNA ends 3 residues before the CDR3 does, and the rest of the CDR3 is filled in from the germline J gene. The chain couples TRBV7-9 to TRBJ2-7, with D possibly matching TRBD1 (6 bases). Germline CDR1 and CDR2: SEHNR and FQNEAQ (reference sequence). This CDR3 is 14 amino acids long. With 5 bases removed from V and 6 bases from J, the gap between germline ends came to 17 bases. The CDR3 bases that were read are TGTGCCAGCAGCCACGTTTTGGGGGCTACCGAG. This codes for CASSHVLGATE. In full, the CDR3 reads CASSHVLGATEQYF.

This clone was seen many times. The read terminates 3 residues before the CDR3 end, so the remaining end is supplied by the germline J gene. This rearrangement joins TRBV2 to TRBJ1-6, with D tentatively TRBD1 (5 bases). This CDR3 is built from 14 residues. V lost 6 bases, J lost 10 bases, and 16 bases lay in between. Germline V CDR1 and CDR2: SNHLY, FYNNEI. The sequenced CDR3 bases are TGTGCCAGCAGCCCCCTCTCGGGGGGGTCACCC. As protein: CASSPLSGGSP. The whole CDR3 sequence is CASSPLSGGSPLHF.

This clone was seen repeatedly, ten times or more. The read ends 3 residues early relative to the CDR3; the germline J gene fills the gap. The rearrangement joins TRBV5-6 to TRBJ1-2, with 8 bases aligning to TRBD1. Germline V CDR1 and CDR2: SGHDT, YYEEEE. The CDR3 loop spans 15 amino acids. CDR3 amino acids: CASSAPGTGSGGYTF. CDR3 bases read: TGTGCCAGCAGCGCCCCCGGGACAGGATCAGGGGGC.

Many counts were recorded for this clone. The CDR3 end lies 3 residues beyond the end of the read and is filled in from the germline J gene. The chain is built from TRBV12-3 or TRBV12-4 and TRBJ2-7; D is possibly TRBD2 (7 bases). The V and J ends lost 3 bases and 4 bases respectively, with 13 bases between them. This CDR3 comprises 14 residues. The covered CDR3 bases are TGTGCCAGCAGTTTGGGGGGCGGGGGTTACGAG. Protein: CASSLGGGGYE. The CDR3, in full, reads CASSLGGGGYEQYF.